The sample holds many counts of the clone carrying this TCR beta chain. Antigen specificity is unknown. Unique molecular identifiers were attached to individual cDNA molecules within the library. TCRdb reprocessed the RACE reads via MiXCR and lists one record per CDR3 protein. Of some 110,000 distinct CDR3 sequences listed, roughly 12% are singletons. This specimen comes from a study of human T cells and chemical hapten exposure. Study in general: Mostly female, the patients presented with alopecia areata, totalis or universalis. Study-wide results and limits: Once DPC sensitization occurred, TCRs above 1 in 1000 frequency showed no change.

Germline-derived CDR1 and CDR2 are KGHSH and LQKENI. With V trimmed by 0 bases and J by 13 bases, 8 bases remained unmatched. The CDR3 runs to 16 residues. The sample's time point: pre-sensitization, week 0. Noted treatment: therapeutic diphenylcyclopropenone sensitization with weekly scalp DPC. The source material was whole blood, sampled in connection with sensitization to the hapten diphenylcyclopropenone (DPC). This sequence was found in a woman between 50 and 59 years old with alopecia areata. Some clones in this sample may be carry-over from other donors' samples. The rearrangement links TRBV18 to TRBJ2-1; TRBD2 matches 14 bases. CDR3 in amino acids: CASSPPGTSGSGLQFF. Here the CDR3 DNA reads TGTGCCAGCTCACCACCCGGGACTAGCGGGAGTGGTCTCCAGTTCTTC.